Included here is one T cell receptor (beta chain) sequence, with context. As yet, its antigen is unknown. These data are taken from a study of shared clonotypes between healthy human individuals. Regarding the study as a whole: Rarefaction revealed incomplete sorted-subset sequencing despite large depth.

Germline V gene sequence: CDR1 SEHNR, CDR2 FQNEAQ (reference sequence). Trimming cost V 3 bases and J 4 bases, with 12 bases left between them. The CDR3 covers 15 residues. Per sorted-subset replicate PCR, input was 150 to 250 ng DNA, representing around 28,000 T cell genomes. Here immunoSEQ multiplex PCR was the method, and the copy in TCRdb shows in-frame clones only, minus some. The sample shows 2 million to 2.5 million clones, approximately 96% of them seen only once. V usage is TRBV7-9 and J usage is TRBJ2-2; D gene ambiguous. This clonotype originated in a man in his late teens or twenties in good health. The sample was naive CD4+ T cells sorted from blood. The sample's subset: CD45RA+ positively selected. CDR3 sequence (DNA): TGTGCCAGCAGCTTTTATCCAGAGAGCACCGGGGAGCTGTTTTTT. Protein product: CASSFYPESTGELFF.